This T cell receptor beta chain was sequenced during a study of blood T cell repertoires in COVID-19. Germline CDR1 and CDR2: SGHRS and YFSETQ. The CDR3 is 15 amino acids. The V and J ends lost 1 base and 8 bases respectively, with 18 bases between them. Produced via immunoSEQ multiplex PCR; TCRdb's table is partial and in-frame only. The table lists 99,000 or so clones, over 80% of them singletons. This clonotype was sampled from a man between 65 and 85 years old with active or convalescent COVID-19. This chain joins TRBV5-1 and TRBJ1-2; no firm D call. Sequenced input: peripheral blood. The CDR3 region has the DNA TGCGCCAGCAGCTTGCAAGCGGGAGAGGTGGCGGGCTACACCTTC. This codes for CASSLQAGEVAGYTF.